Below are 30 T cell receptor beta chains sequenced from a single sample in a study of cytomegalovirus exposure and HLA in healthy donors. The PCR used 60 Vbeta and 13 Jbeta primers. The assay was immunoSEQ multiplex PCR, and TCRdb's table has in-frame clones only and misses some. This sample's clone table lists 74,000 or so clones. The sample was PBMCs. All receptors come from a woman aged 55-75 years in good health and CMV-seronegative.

The CDR3 DNA follows: TGTGCCAGCAGCCAAGGAGCGCCTAGGGGCTACGAGCAGTACTTC. It translates to CASSQGAPRGYEQYF. This sequence joins TRBV4-2 and TRBJ2-7, with D possibly matching TRBD1 (5 bases). CDR3 size: 15 residues. Between the trimmed V and J ends, which lost 1 base and 3 bases, there was a span of 13 bases. CDR1 LGHNA and CDR2 YNFKEQ come from the germline V gene.

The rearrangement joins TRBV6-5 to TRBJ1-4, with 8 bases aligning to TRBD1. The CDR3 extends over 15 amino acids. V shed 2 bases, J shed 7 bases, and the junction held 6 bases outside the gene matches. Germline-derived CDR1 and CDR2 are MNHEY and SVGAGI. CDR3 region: CASSYARGLTEKLFF. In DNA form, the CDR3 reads TGTGCCAGCAGTTACGCCAGGGGGCTTACTGAAAAACTGTTTTTT.

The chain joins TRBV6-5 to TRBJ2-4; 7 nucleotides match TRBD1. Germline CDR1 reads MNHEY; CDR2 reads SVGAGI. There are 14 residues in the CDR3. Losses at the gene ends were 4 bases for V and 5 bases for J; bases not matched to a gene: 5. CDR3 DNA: TGTGCCAGCAGTTCGACAGGGAACCAAAACATTCAGTACTTC. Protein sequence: CASSSTGNQNIQYF.

The CDR3 spells CASSLDGGSSYNEQFF. Written as DNA, the CDR3 is TGCGCCAGCAGCTTGGATGGCGGGAGCTCCTACAATGAGCAGTTCTTC. The chain uses TRBV5-1 and TRBJ2-1; 7 bases align to TRBD2. Germline V gene sequence: CDR1 SGHRS, CDR2 YFSETQ. Trimming took 0 bases from V and 0 from J; bases not matched to a gene: 3. The CDR3 covers 16 residues.

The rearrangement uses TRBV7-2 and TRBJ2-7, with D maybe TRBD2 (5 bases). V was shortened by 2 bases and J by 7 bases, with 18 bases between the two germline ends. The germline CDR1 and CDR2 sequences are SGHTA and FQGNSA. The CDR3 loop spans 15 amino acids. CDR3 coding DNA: TGTGCCAGCAGCTTAAGACGGACTTCCCCCGGGGAGCAGTACTTC. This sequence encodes CASSLRRTSPGEQYF. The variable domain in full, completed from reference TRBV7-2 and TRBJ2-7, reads GAGVSQSPSNKVTEKGKDVELRCDPISGHTALYWYRQSLGQGLEFLIYFQGNSAPDKSGLPSDRFSAERTGGSVSTLTIQRTQQEDSAVYLCASSLRRTSPGEQYFGPGTRLTVT.

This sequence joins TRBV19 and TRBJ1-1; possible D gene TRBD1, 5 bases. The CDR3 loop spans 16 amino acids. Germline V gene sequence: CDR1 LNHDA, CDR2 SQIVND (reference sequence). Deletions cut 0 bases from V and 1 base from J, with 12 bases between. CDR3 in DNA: TGTGCCAGTAGTATAGAGCAGGGTTCGGGGAACACTGAAGCTTTCTTT. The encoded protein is CASSIEQGSGNTEAFF.

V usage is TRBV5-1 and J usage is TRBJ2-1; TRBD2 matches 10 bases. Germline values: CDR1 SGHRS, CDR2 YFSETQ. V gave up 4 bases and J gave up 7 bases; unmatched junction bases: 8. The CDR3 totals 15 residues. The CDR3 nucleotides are TGCGCCAGCAGCACTAGGACTAGCGGACCAAATGAGCAGTTCTTC. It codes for CASSTRTSGPNEQFF.

CDR3 loop: CASSYTRGQGAEQYF. For the CDR3, the DNA is TGTGCCAGCAGTTATACTAGAGGACAGGGGGCCGAGCAGTACTTC. The V gene is TRBV27, the J gene TRBJ2-7, with 11 bases identical to TRBD1. Trimming removed 4 bases from V and 6 bases from J; junction bases left unmatched: 8. This CDR3 contains 15 residues. Germline CDR1 is MNHEY and CDR2 is SMNVEV (reference sequence).

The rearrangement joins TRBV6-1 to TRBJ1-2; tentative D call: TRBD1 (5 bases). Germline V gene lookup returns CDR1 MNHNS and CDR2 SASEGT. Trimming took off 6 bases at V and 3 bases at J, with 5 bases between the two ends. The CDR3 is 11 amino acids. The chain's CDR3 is CASRQDYGYTF. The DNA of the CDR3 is TGTGCCAGCAGACAGGACTATGGCTACACCTTC.

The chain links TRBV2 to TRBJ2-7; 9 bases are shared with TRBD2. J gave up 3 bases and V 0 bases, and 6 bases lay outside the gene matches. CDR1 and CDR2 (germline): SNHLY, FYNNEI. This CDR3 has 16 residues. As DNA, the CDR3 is TGTGCCAGCAGTGAAGCGGCGGGACTAGCTTACTACGAGCAGTACTTC. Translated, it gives CASSEAAGLAYYEQYF.

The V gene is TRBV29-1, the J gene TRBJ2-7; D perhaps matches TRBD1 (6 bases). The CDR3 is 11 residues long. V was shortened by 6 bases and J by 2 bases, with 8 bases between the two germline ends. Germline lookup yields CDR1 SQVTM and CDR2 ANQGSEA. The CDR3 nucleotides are TGCAGCGTGGGGGCCACCTACGAGCAGTACTTC. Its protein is CSVGATYEQYF.

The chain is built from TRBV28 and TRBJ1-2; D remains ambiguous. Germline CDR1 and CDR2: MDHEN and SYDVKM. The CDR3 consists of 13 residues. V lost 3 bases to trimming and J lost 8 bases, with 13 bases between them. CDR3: CASSLLRTGGYTF. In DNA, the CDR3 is TGTGCCAGCAGTTTGCTCAGGACGGGGGGCTACACCTTC.

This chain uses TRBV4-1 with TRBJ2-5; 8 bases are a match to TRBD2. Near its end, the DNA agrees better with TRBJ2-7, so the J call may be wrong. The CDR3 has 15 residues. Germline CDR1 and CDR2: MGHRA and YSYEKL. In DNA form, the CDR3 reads TGCGCCAGCAGCCAAGAGCCAAGCGGGAGCTACGAGCAGTACTTC. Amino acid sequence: CASSQEPSGSYEQYF.

In DNA, the CDR3 is TGCGCCAGCAGTGACCAGGGGTCCTACGAGCAGTACTTC. Encoded protein: CASSDQGSYEQYF. The rearrangement uses TRBV10-2 and TRBJ2-7; D may be TRBD1 (6 bases). This CDR3 is built from 13 residues. CDR1 is WSHSY and CDR2 is SAAADI in the germline V gene. The V end was cut by 3 bases, the J end by 1 base, with 7 bases between.

CDR3 sequence: CAWSLTGVQAFF. CDR3 in DNA: TGTGCCTGGAGCCTGACAGGAGTCCAAGCTTTCTTT. This sequence joins TRBV30 and TRBJ1-1; TRBD1 might be the D (6 bases). Trimming cost V 3 bases and J 9 bases, with 14 bases left between them. Germline V gene sequence: CDR1 GTSNPN, CDR2 SVGIG (reference sequence). There are 12 residues in the CDR3.

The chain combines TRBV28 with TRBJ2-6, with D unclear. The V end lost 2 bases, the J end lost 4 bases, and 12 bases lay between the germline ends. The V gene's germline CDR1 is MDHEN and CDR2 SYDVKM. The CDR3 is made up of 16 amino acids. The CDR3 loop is CASSLATESGANVLTF. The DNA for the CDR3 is TGTGCCAGCAGTTTAGCCACAGAATCCGGGGCCAACGTCCTGACTTTC.

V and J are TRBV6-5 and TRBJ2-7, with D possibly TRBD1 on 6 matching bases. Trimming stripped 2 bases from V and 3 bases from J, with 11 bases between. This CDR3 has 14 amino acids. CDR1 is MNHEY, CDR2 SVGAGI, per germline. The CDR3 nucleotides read TGTGCCAGCAGTTACAAGGGGACATACTACGAGCAGTACTTC. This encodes CASSYKGTYYEQYF.

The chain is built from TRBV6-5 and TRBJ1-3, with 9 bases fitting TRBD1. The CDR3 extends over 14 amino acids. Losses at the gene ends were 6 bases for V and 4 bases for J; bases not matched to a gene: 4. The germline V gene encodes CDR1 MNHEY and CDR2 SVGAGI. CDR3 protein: CASRGQGYGNTIYF. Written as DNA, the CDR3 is TGTGCCAGCAGAGGACAGGGGTACGGAAACACCATATATTTT.

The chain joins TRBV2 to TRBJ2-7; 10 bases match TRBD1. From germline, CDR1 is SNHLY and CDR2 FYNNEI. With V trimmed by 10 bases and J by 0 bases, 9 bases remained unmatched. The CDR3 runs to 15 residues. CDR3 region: CATKRGQGPSYEQYF. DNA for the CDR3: TGTGCCACCAAAAGGGGACAGGGGCCCTCCTACGAGCAGTACTTC.

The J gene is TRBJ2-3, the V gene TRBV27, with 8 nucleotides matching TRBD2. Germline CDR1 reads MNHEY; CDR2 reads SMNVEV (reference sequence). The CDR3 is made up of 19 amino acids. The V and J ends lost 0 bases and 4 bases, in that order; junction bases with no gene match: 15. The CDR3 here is CASSLSGGLVISRADTQYF. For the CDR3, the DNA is TGTGCCAGCAGTTTATCAGGGGGACTAGTGATCTCTCGGGCAGATACGCAGTATTTT.

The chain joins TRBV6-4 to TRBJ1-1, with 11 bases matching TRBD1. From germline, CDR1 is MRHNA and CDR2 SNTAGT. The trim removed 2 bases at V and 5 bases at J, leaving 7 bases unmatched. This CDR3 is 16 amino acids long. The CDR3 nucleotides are TGTGCCAGCAGTGACAATAGTGGGACAGGGGGAACTGAAGCTTTCTTT. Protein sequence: CASSDNSGTGGTEAFF.

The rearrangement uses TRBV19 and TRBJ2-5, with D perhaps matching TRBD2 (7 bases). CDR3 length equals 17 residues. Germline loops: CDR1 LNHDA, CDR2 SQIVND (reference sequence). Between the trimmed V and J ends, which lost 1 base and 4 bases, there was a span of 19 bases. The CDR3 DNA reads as TGTGCCAGTAGTATAGGGGCCGGGGGGCTGTCCGGAGAGACCCAGTACTTC. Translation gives CASSIGAGGLSGETQYF.

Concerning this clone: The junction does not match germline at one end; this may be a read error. The CDR3 is CASSSMITGTGKSYAF. The CDR3 bases are TGTGCCAGCAGCTCTATGATAACCGGGACAGGGAAATCCTACGCCTTC. This chain joins TRBV7-6 and TRBJ1-2; 9 bases agree with TRBD1. CDR1 and CDR2 from the germline V gene are SGHVS and FNYEAQ. The CDR3 loop spans 16 amino acids.

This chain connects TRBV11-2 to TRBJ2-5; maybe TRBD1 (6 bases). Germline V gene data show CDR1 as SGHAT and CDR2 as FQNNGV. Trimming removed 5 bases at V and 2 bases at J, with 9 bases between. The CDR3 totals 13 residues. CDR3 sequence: CASSEGTQETQYF. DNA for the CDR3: TGTGCCAGCAGCGAAGGGACACAAGAGACCCAGTACTTC. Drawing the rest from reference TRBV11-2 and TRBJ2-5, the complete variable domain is EAGVAQSPRYKIIEKRQSVAFWCNPISGHATLYWYQQILGQGPKLLIQFQNNGVVDDSQLPKDRFSAERLKGVDSTLKIQPAKLEDSAVYLCASSEGTQETQYFGPGTRLLVL.

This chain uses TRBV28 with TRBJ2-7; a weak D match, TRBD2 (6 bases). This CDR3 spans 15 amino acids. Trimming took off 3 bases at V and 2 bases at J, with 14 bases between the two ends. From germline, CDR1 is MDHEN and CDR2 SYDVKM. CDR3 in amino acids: CASSFGAGSTYEQYF. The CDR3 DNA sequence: TGTGCCAGCAGTTTTGGTGCGGGGTCCACCTACGAGCAGTACTTC.

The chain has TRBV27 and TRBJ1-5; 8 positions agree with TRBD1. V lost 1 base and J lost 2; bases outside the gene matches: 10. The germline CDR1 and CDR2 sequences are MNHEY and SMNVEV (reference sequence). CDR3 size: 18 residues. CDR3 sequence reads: CASSLYGKQGGGNQPQHF. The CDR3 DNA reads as TGTGCCAGCAGTTTATATGGCAAACAGGGGGGAGGCAATCAGCCCCAGCATTTT.

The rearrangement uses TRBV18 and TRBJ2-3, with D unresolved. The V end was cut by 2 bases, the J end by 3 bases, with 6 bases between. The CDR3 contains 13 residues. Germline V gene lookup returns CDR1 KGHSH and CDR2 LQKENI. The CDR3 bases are TGTGCCAGCTCACCATCACAGACAGATACGCAGTATTTT. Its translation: CASSPSQTDTQYF.

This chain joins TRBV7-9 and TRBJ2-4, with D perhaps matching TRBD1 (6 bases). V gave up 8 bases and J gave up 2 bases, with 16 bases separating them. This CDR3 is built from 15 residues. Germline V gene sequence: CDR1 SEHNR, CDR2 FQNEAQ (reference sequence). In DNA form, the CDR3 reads TGTGCCAGCGCGATCACACAGGGATCCAAAAACATTCAGTACTTC. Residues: CASAITQGSKNIQYF. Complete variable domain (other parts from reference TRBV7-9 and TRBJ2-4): DTGVSQNPRHKITKRGQNVTFRCDPISEHNRLYWYRQTLGQGPEFLTYFQNEAQLEKSRLLSDRFSAERPKGSFSTLEIQRTEQGDSAMYLCASAITQGSKNIQYFGAGTRLSVL.

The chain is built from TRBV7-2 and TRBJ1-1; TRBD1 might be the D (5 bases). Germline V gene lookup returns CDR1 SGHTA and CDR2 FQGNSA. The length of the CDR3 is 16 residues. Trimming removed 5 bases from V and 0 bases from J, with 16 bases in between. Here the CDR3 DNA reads TGTGCCAGCAGCGATCCTCCCGACAGATTGAACACTGAAGCTTTCTTT. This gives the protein CASSDPPDRLNTEAFF.

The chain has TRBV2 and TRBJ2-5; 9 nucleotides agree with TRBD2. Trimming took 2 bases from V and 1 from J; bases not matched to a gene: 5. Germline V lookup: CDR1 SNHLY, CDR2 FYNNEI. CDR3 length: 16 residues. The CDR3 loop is CASSEWLTSGQETQYF. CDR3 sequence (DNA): TGTGCCAGCAGTGAATGGTTGACTAGCGGCCAAGAGACCCAGTACTTC.